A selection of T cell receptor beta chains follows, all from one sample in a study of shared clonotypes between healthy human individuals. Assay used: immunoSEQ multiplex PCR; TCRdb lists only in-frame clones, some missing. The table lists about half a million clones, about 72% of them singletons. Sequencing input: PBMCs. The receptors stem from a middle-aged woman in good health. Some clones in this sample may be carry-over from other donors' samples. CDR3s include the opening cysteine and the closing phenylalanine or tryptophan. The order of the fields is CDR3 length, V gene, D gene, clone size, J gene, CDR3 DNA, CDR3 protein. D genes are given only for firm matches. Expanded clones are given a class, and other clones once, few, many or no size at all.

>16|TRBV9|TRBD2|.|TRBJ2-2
TGTGCCAGCAGCGTAGCAGCGGGAGGATCGAGCGGGGAGCTGTTTTTT
CASSVAAGGSSGELFF
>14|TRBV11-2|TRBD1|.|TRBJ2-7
TGTGCCAGCAGCTTCGGGACAGGAAACTACGAGCAGTACTTC
CASSFGTGNYEQYF
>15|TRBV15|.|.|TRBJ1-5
TGTGCCACCAGCAGAGTCGGAGATAGCAATCAGCCCCAGCATTTT
CATSRVGDSNQPQHF
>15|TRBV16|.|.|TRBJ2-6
TGTGCCAGCAGCCAATATGGCTCTGGGGCCAACGTCCTGACTTTC
CASSQYGSGANVLTF
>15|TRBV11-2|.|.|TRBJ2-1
TGTGCCAGCAGCTTAGAATCAGCCGAGGTGAATGAGCAGTTCTTC
CASSLESAEVNEQFF
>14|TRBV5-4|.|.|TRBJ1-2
TGTGCCAGCAGCTTGGAAAGGTCATATGGTGGCTACACCTTC
CASSLERSYGGYTF
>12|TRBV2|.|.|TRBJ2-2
TGTGCCAGCAGTGAGGGGATCGGGGAGCTGTTTTTT
CASSEGIGELFF
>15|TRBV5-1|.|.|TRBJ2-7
TGCGCCAGCAGCTTGGGCGGTACAGGACCCTACGAGCAGTACTTC
CASSLGGTGPYEQYF
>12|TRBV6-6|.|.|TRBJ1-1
TGTGCCAGCAGTTCAGAGAACACTGAAGCTTTCTTT
CASSSENTEAFF
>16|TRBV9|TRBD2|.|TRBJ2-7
TGTGCCAGCAGCGTAGGGCTAGCGGTTACTTCCTACGAGCAGTACTTC
CASSVGLAVTSYEQYF
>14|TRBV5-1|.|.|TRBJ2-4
TGCGCCAGCAGAACGGGACTAGCCAAAAACATTCAGTACTTC
CASRTGLAKNIQYF
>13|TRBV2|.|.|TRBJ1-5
TGTGCCAGCAGAGACAGTGAGACCCAGCCCCAGCATTTT
CASRDSETQPQHF
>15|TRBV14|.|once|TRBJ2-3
TGTGCCAGCAGCCACAGGGGAGGGGGCACAGATACGCAGTATTTT
CASSHRGGGTDTQYF
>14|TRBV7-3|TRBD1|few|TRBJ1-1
TGTGCCAGCAGCCCCGGACAGGGCAACACTGAAGCTTTCTTT
CASSPGQGNTEAFF
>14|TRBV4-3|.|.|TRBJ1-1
TGCGCCAGCAGCCAAGATCATGGGAGGACTGAAGCTTTCTTT
CASSQDHGRTEAFF
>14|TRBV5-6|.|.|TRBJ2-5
TGTGCCAGCAGCTTGGCCGTAGGTTTAGAGACCCAGTACTTC
CASSLAVGLETQYF
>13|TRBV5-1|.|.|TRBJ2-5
TGCGCCAGCAGCCCAGACCCCGGGGGTGAGCAGTACTTC
CASSPDPGGEQYF
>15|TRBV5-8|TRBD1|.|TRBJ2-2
TGTGCCAGCAGCTTGTTCAGGGGGCGAACCGGGGAGCTGTTTTTT
CASSLFRGRTGELFF
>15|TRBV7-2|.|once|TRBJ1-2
TGTGCCAGCAGCTTAGGTGGGGCGAGTGTCTATGGCTACACCTTC
CASSLGGASVYGYTF
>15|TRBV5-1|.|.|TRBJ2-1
TGCGCCAGCAGCTTGATTAGGGACTCCTACAATGAGCAGTTCTTC
CASSLIRDSYNEQFF